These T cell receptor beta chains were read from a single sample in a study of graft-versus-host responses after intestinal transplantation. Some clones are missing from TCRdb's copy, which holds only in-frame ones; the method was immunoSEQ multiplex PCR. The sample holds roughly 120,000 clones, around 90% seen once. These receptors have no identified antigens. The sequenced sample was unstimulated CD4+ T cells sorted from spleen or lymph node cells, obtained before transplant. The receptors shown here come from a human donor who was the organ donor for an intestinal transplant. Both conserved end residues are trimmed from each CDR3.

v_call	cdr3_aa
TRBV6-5	ASSYSSGRGDEQY
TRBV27	ASSSRQGGYYEQY
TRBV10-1	ASTPSSGAGELF
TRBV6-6	APGHSGNTIY
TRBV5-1	ASSLGFQETQY
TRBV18	ASSTSGKETQY
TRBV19	ASSTGPRDRAQPQH
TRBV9	ASSVGLAGGYGELF
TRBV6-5	ASSYRQGARNEQF
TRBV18	ASSDVRGLAAREQY
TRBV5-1	ASSLGRYAGSKNIQY
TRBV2	ASRQGAGDTQY
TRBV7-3	ASSPSGAYNEQF
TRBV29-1	SVESVYEQY
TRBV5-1	ASSLDYRYEQF
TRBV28	ASRFLDGVGYNEQF
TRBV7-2	ASSSRLAAYNEQF
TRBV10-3	AISPFQDNYGYT
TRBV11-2	ASSLVGTSGVIYEQY
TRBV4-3	ASSQDLTENTGELF
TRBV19	ASSSGALGNQPQH
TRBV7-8	ASSLLAGGPAYNEQF
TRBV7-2	ASSLQGTDTQY
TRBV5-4	ASAGTSGNEQF
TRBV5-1	ASSLGLGPDTQY
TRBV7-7	ATGTSFPGELF
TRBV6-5	ASSQGNEQF
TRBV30	AWSLGRHGYT
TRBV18	ASSPVLKQETQY
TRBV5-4	ASSLSPLSSYNEQF
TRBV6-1	ASSELVLGQETQY
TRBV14	ASSQVPLQYSSTDTQY
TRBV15	ATSRVSGWGNTQY
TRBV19	ASSTTGEETQY
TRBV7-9	ASSLASAGGPGQETQY
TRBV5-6	ASSSTVTSTDTQY
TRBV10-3	AITAPNYGYT
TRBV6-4	ASSDSYEQY
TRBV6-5	ASSYSFSNTEAF